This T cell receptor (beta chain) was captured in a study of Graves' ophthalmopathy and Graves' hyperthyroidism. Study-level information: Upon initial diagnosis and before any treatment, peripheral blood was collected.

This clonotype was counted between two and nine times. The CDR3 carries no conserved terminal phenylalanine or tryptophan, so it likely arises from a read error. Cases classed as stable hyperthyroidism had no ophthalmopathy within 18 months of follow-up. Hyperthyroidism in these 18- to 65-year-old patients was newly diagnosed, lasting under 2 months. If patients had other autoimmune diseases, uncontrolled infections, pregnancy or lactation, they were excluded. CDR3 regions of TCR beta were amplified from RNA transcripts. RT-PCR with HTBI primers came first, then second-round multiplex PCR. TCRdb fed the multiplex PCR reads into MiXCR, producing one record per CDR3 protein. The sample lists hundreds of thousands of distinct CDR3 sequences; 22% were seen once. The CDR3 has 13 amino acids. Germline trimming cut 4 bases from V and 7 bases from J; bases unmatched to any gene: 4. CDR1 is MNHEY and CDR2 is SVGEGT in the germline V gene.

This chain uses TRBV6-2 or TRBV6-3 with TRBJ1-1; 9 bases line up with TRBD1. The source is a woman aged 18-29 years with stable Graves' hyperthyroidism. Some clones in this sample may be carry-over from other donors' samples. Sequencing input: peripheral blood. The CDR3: CASSFGQGIEAFS. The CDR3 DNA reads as TGTGCCAGCAGTTTCGGACAGGGGATTGAAGCTTTCTCT.